The clone carrying this T cell receptor (beta chain) was counted between two and nine times. Antigen specificity is unknown. The source of the sample is a study of T-cell memory formation after mild COVID-19. Whole-study results and caveats: Clones from the second wave (peaking day 37) had unconfirmed SARS-CoV-2 specificity. There was a balanced CD4/CD8 profile in clones contracting day 15 to 85, and later expanders leaned CD4+. CD4+ clones that contracted lay mainly in CM and EM; CD8+ ones lay in EMRA.

TCRdb independently ran MiXCR on the 5' RACE reads; one entry per CDR3 protein. The table includes 100,000 to 150,000 distinct CDR3 sequences, roughly 6% detected once. The V and J ends lost 4 bases and 2 bases, in that order; junction bases with no gene match: 15. Germline V gene sequence: CDR1 MGHRA, CDR2 YSYEKL. The CDR3 totals 18 residues. The genes are TRBV4-1 and TRBJ1-2; 8 positions match TRBD1. Sequencing was done on a sample of PBMCs or a T cell subset sorted from them (not recorded which). This TCR was recovered from an adult woman who had mild COVID-19 (a few samples of this study predate the infection). Cell type and time point are not known. The CDR3 nucleotides are TGCGCCAGCAGCCTCACTTCAACCCAGGGGGCGAACAACTATGGCTACACCTTC. It specifies CASSLTSTQGANNYGYTF.